The 11 T cell receptor beta chains presented below share a single source sample, sequenced in a study of early T cells in non-severe SARS-CoV-2 infection. TCRdb used MiXCR to reprocess the 5' RACE reads, holding one entry per CDR3 protein. The table includes fewer than 45,000 distinct CDR3 sequences, roughly 9.7% detected once. The sequenced sample consisted of whole blood. Every receptor here comes from an adult who was a healthcare worker with PCR-confirmed SARS-CoV-2 infection or an uninfected control (not recorded which).

CDR3 protein: CSARGGLTEQFF. In nucleotides, the CDR3 is TGCAGTGCTAGAGGAGGCCTTACTGAGCAGTTCTTC. The chain employs TRBV20-1 and TRBJ2-1; no clear D gene. Deletions cut 1 base from V and 9 bases from J, with 10 bases between. Germline CDR1 and CDR2: DFQATT and SNEGSKA (reference sequence). This CDR3 region has 12 residues.

This clonotype was observed a few times. The chain is built from TRBV29-1 and TRBJ2-1; D unclear. The germline CDR1 and CDR2 sequences are SQVTM and ANQGSEA. This CDR3 is built from 9 residues. Trimming took off 6 bases at V and 8 bases at J, with 5 bases between the two ends. The CDR3 reads CSVGDEQFF. CDR3 in DNA: TGCAGCGTAGGCGATGAGCAGTTCTTC.

The chain links TRBV4-1 to TRBJ2-1; either TRBD1 or TRBD2 may fit D (5 bases each). The V end was cut by 0 bases, the J end by 6 bases, with 12 bases between. The V gene's germline CDR1 is MGHRA and CDR2 YSYEKL. This CDR3 spans 15 amino acids. In nucleotides, the CDR3 is TGCGCCAGCAGCCAAGATGAGGGGCTTGGCAATGAGCAGTTCTTC. This codes for CASSQDEGLGNEQFF.

This clonotype was counted between two and nine times. V usage is TRBV20-1 and J usage is TRBJ2-3, with D uncertain. From germline, CDR1 is DFQATT and CDR2 SNEGSKA (reference sequence). This CDR3 region has 13 residues. The V gene lost 2 bases and the J gene lost 6 bases, with 12 bases spanning the gap. CDR3 DNA: TGCAGTGCTAGATCCCCTCTTGCGGATACGCAGTATTTT. This gives the protein CSARSPLADTQYF.

This clonotype was detected many times. Here the CDR3 reads CASSPDSLTDTQYF. For the CDR3, the DNA is TGTGCCAGCAGCCCTGACAGCCTCACAGATACGCAGTATTTT. J is TRBJ2-3 and V is TRBV7-7, with a weak D call TRBD1 (5 bases). Germline CDR1 is SSHAT and CDR2 is FNYEAQ (reference sequence). The CDR3 runs to 14 residues. Trimming took 5 bases from V and 2 from J, leaving 11 bases between them.

This clonotype was recorded at least ten times. This chain connects TRBV7-9 to TRBJ1-2; TRBD1 is a possible D gene (6 bases). Trimming shortened V by 1 base and J by 12 bases, and 15 bases separated the two germline ends. The germline V gene encodes CDR1 SEHNR and CDR2 FQNEAQ (reference sequence). The CDR3 runs to 13 residues. The CDR3 DNA is TGTGCCAGCAGCTTAGAGGGGACACTGCTTGACACCTTC. Translated: CASSLEGTLLDTF. The full variable domain, completed using reference TRBV7-9 and TRBJ1-2, is DTGVSQNPRHKITKRGQNVTFRCDPISEHNRLYWYRQTLGQGPEFLTYFQNEAQLEKSRLLSDRFSAERPKGSFSTLEIQRTEQGDSAMYLCASSLEGTLLDTFGSGTRLTVV.

This clonotype was observed many times. The genes are TRBV10-3 and TRBJ2-7; the match to TRBD2 covers 11 bases. Germline assignment: CDR1 ENHRY and CDR2 SYGVKD. CDR3 length equals 17 residues. The ends lost 4 bases at V and 0 bases at J; junction bases unmatched: 8. The CDR3 here is CAISGLAGGISSYEQYF. CDR3 in DNA: TGTGCCATCAGTGGGTTAGCGGGGGGGATTTCCTCCTACGAGCAGTACTTC.

This clonotype has only a few counts. The chain employs TRBV18 and TRBJ2-3, with D uncertain. Trimming left V 3 bases short and J 6 bases short, with 13 bases between. This CDR3 comprises 14 residues. Germline V gene lookup returns CDR1 KGHSH and CDR2 LQKENI. The CDR3 DNA follows: TGTGCCAGCTCACCCGTCACGCTTTTGGATACGCAGTATTTT. Its protein is CASSPVTLLDTQYF.

In its sample, this clonotype was seen many times. This rearrangement joins TRBV7-2 to TRBJ1-1; maybe TRBD1 (6 bases). CDR1 is SGHTA and CDR2 is FQGNSA in the germline V gene. V gave up 5 bases and J gave up 5 bases, with 12 bases separating them. The CDR3 extends over 13 amino acids. The CDR3 protein is CASSGGRGTEAFF. Written as DNA, the CDR3 is TGTGCCAGCAGCGGGGGAAGGGGGACTGAAGCTTTCTTT.

This chain joins TRBV4-1 and TRBJ1-2; no reliable D call. CDR3 length equals 13 residues. CDR1 and CDR2 (germline): MGHRA, YSYEKL. V was clipped by 1 base and J by 3 bases, with 6 bases between them. CDR3 DNA sequence: TGCGCCAGCAGCCAAGCTGGGGACTATGGCTACACCTTC. Translating gives CASSQAGDYGYTF.

A few counts support this clonotype. The rearrangement uses TRBV29-1 and TRBJ2-5, with 7 positions matching TRBD1. V lost 4 bases, J lost 4 bases, and 6 bases stayed unmatched. Germline V gene sequence: CDR1 SQVTM, CDR2 ANQGSEA. The CDR3 extends over 13 amino acids. CDR3 residues: CSVVRDSRETQYF. The CDR3 DNA reads TGCAGCGTTGTACGGGACAGCCGAGAGACCCAGTACTTC.